The 10 T cell receptor beta chains below all came from one sample that was sequenced in a study of T cell responses to AZD1222 COVID-19 vaccine. TCRdb keeps only in-frame clones here, not all; method: immunoSEQ multiplex PCR. Among 150,000 to 200,000 clones listed, 80% to 95% were seen once. The source material was peripheral blood, sampled on day 0 of AZD1222 vaccination. All receptors derive from an adult in good health.

The chain combines TRBV7-5 with TRBJ1-6. TRBV7-5 is designated a pseudogene. The CDR3 consists of 16 residues. CDR3 nucleotide sequence: TGTGTCAGAAGCTTAGGAAGGTGGGGAGGCCATTCACCCCTCCACTTT. Translating gives CVRSLGRWGGHSPLHF.

This chain connects TRBV7-2 to TRBJ2-3, with no clear D. Germline V gene data show CDR1 as SGHTA and CDR2 as FQGNSA. There are 14 residues in the CDR3. Trimming took off 3 bases at V and 4 bases at J, with 11 bases between the two ends. The CDR3 spells CASSFPSSSDTQYF. CDR3 coding DNA: TGTGCCAGCAGCTTCCCCTCCAGCTCAGATACGCAGTATTTT.

J is TRBJ1-1 and V is TRBV11-2; D remains unclear. The CDR3 spans 15 residues. Germline V gene sequence: CDR1 SGHAT, CDR2 FQNNGV. V was pared by 5 bases and J by 1 base, with 14 bases between. The CDR3 DNA reads as TGTGCCAGCAGCCCGATGAGGCCCGGGAACACTGAAGCTTTCTTT. Protein: CASSPMRPGNTEAFF. The full variable domain, completed using reference TRBV11-2 and TRBJ1-1, is EAGVAQSPRYKIIEKRQSVAFWCNPISGHATLYWYQQILGQGPKLLIQFQNNGVVDDSQLPKDRFSAERLKGVDSTLKIQPAKLEDSAVYLCASSPMRPGNTEAFFGQGTRLTVV.

The V gene is TRBV10-3, the J gene TRBJ2-7, with TRBD1 matching 10 bases. Germline V gene sequence: CDR1 ENHRY, CDR2 SYGVKD. This CDR3 spans 13 amino acids. The trim removed 5 bases at V and 5 bases at J, leaving 3 bases unmatched. The CDR3 loop is CAISPGTGDEQYF. CDR3 DNA sequence: TGTGCCATCAGTCCCGGGACAGGGGACGAGCAGTACTTC.

The chain joins TRBV18 to TRBJ2-3; 7 nucleotides align to TRBD1. The germline V gene encodes CDR1 KGHSH and CDR2 LQKENI. Unmatched junction bases numbered 4, after V lost 6 bases and J lost 4 bases. The CDR3 extends over 13 amino acids. The CDR3 region is CASSPTGADTQYF. CDR3 bases: TGTGCCAGCTCGCCTACAGGGGCAGATACGCAGTATTTT. Based on the CDR3 plus reference TRBV18 and TRBJ2-3, the full variable domain is NAGVMQNPRHLVRRRGQEARLRCSPMKGHSHVYWYRQLPEEGLKFMVYLQKENIIDESGMPKERFSAEFPKEGPSILRIQQVVRGDSAAYFCASSPTGADTQYFGPGTRLTVL.

This clone was counted a single time. The chain links TRBV7-6 to TRBJ2-1; 7 bases line up with TRBD2. CDR1 and CDR2 from the germline V gene are SGHVS and FNYEAQ. Trimming removed 5 bases from V and 4 bases from J; junction bases left unmatched: 8. CDR3 length: 15 residues. CDR3 loop: CASSRVGGVYNEQFF. CDR3 sequence (DNA): TGTGCCAGCAGCCGAGTTGGGGGGGTGTACAATGAGCAGTTCTTC. Looking up the rest from reference TRBV7-6 and TRBJ2-1 gives the full variable domain: GAGVSQSPRYKVTKRGQDVALRCDPISGHVSLYWYRQALGQGPEFLTYFNYEAQQDKSGLPNDRFSAERPEGSISTLTIQRTEQRDSAMYRCASSRVGGVYNEQFFGPGTRLTVL.

A note on this clone: This sample includes further DNA sequences coding for the same CDR3. The chain carries TRBV6-5 and TRBJ1-1; D is unresolved. This CDR3 region has 12 residues. The V end lost 3 bases, the J end lost 4 bases, and 6 bases lay between the germline ends. Per the germline V gene, CDR1 is MNHEY and CDR2 is SVGAGI. Written as DNA, the CDR3 is TGTGCCAGCAGTTATCTGGGCACTGAAGCTTTCTTT. Translation gives CASSYLGTEAFF.

The chain has TRBV6-5 and TRBJ1-2; D gene ambiguous. The CDR3 runs to 13 residues. Per germline, CDR1 MNHEY and CDR2 SVGAGI. V was trimmed by 6 bases and J by 7 bases, leaving 15 bases between them. The CDR3: CASRVSGLSGYTF. CDR3 bases: TGTGCCAGCAGGGTTTCAGGTTTGTCTGGCTACACCTTC.

The genes are TRBV5-5 and TRBJ1-2; D may be TRBD1 (6 bases). CDR3 size: 14 residues. In germline, CDR1 is SGHKS, CDR2 YYEKEE (reference sequence). V was clipped by 3 bases and J by 8 bases, with 17 bases between them. The CDR3 protein is CASSWRQVEYGYTF. The CDR3 nucleotides are TGTGCCAGCAGCTGGCGACAGGTGGAGTACGGCTACACCTTC. Full variable domain (missing parts from reference TRBV5-5 and TRBJ1-2): DAGVTQSPTHLIKTRGQQVTLRCSPISGHKSVSWYQQVLGQGPQFIFQYYEKEERGRGNFPDRFSARQFPNYSSELNVNALLLGDSALYLCASSWRQVEYGYTFGSGTRLTVV.

This chain links TRBV5-1 with TRBJ2-1; 8 bases are a match to TRBD2. The CDR3 length is 14 residues. The germline CDR1 and CDR2 sequences are SGHRS and YFSETQ. The V segment lost 3 bases and the J segment 9 bases; nucleotides outside the gene matches: 8. The CDR3 DNA follows: TGCGCCAGCAGCTCGCGGGGGGTAGCCAGTGAGCAGTTCTTC. Translation: CASSSRGVASEQFF.